This TCR beta chain was recovered during a study of blood T cell repertoires in COVID-19. Study at large: Italy, Spain and the United States were the sources of the convalescent and acute COVID-19 samples. From T cells, B-cell-depleted T cells, or PBMCs came the material, which was cDNA or gDNA.

Seattle researchers signed up patients amid active infection and tracked them longitudinally. Methods used by the authors: Quantification of nucleated cells was approximated via reference gene primer amplification. TCRdb's table, derived via immunoSEQ multiplex PCR, lists solely in-frame clones and lacks some. V and J calls and clone size come straight from that table; D and trimming were deduced from the DNA. This table holds tens of thousands of clones, about 80% found once. Germline lookup yields CDR1 LGHNA and CDR2 YNFKEQ. The CDR3 sequence is 17 residues long. The ends were cut back, 0 bases at V and 1 base at J, with 13 bases in the middle.

Sequences were obtained from peripheral blood. The receptor was derived from a man aged 50-60 years with COVID-19, enrolled during active disease. V gene TRBV4-2 combines with J gene TRBJ1-3; the D gene is possibly TRBD1 (6 bases). The CDR3 loop reads CASSQDIRGASGNTIYF. CDR3 in DNA: TGTGCCAGCAGCCAAGATATACGGGGGGCTTCTGGAAACACCATATATTTT.